This record concerns one T cell receptor (beta chain) sequence. Its antigen is unknown. No clone much larger than this one lies a single base away; base qualities are absent. The sample is drawn from a study of blood T cells in healthy people across ages (dated by TCRdb to the mid-2010s). With respect to the entire study: Template switching captured roughly one uniquely barcoded TCR beta cDNA molecule per two T cells in model experiments. Donors of different ages were randomly distributed across sequencing lanes to avoid experimental bias. The study analyzed two additional independent replicas of 1 million unique cDNA reads from the same blood draw for two donors, one aged 18 to 29 and one aged 80 or older. The donors were divided into four age groups: young (average approximately 17 years), middle-aged (approximately 41), aged (roughly 60) and long-lived (82). The study measured age-related changes in TCR beta repertoire diversity using deep sequencing normalized with unique cDNA molecular identifiers. What the research found in general, with its limitations: Compared with the aged group, the long-lived group had more naive CD4+ T cells, fewer expanded clones and increased TCR diversity, a pattern suggesting age selection. The CMV infection status of donors was not known, potentially confounding age-related changes in expanded clonotypes. As age increased, observed TCR beta diversity per million T cells dropped in a roughly linear way, and a significant reduction was already evident by age 40. Total diversity estimates from one million sequenced T cells were considered lower bounds and underestimates. The percentage of naive T cells measured by flow cytometry correlated strongly with observed TCR beta diversity. Bulk unsorted PBMC profiling prevented conclusive comparison of naive and antigen-experienced compartments.

Systemically healthy Caucasian individuals from Russia, 35 to 50 in total and aged roughly 6 to 100 years, were included as donors. Ten milliliters of peripheral blood were collected from each donor into EDTA-treated Vacutainer tubes. Ficoll-Paque density-gradient centrifugation was used to isolate PBMCs, with at least 6 million obtained per sample. Trizol reagent was used to extract total RNA from the PBMCs, yielding at least 6 micrograms per sample. Naive CD45RAhigh/CD27high T cell percentages were measured by flow cytometry on a PBMC aliquot from every donor. Libraries were built with 5' RACE. For sequencing, an Illumina HiSeq 2500 was employed. A second 7 to 11 cycle PCR used a sample-barcoded 5' primer and a J-beta primer mix. Each TCR beta cDNA molecule received a unique molecular identifier from a template-switch 5' adaptor carrying 12 random nucleotides. Each sample yielded at least 3 million CDR3-containing paired-end reads. The Mint cDNA synthesis kit, primed by a TRBC-specific oligonucleotide, was used to synthesize first-strand cDNA from all RNA. After uracil-DNA glycosylase treatment, a first 18-cycle PCR used universal primers M1SS and BC2_uni_R on all cDNA. In the authors' own workflow: For normalization, 1 million high-quality reads, each with a distinct molecular identifier, were randomly selected from each sample. Reads with shared molecular identifiers were discarded instead of being binned into consensus sequences. MiTCR, with a Q25 quality threshold and the strictest error-elimination algorithm, was used for CDR3 identification, clonotype clustering and error correction. A nonparametric unseen species model using Euler transformation provided a lower-bound estimate of total TCR beta diversity. TCRdb reprocessed the public reads (quality trimming at Q25 with fastp, clone calling with MiXCR) and kept in-frame beta chains. Records with the same CDR3 protein are collapsed into one entry carrying the most frequent genes and DNA. In this record, the V and J calls reflect TCRdb's handling and not the investigators' own analysis. The sample includes 1.2 million to 1.5 million distinct CDR3 sequences, with about 40% observed a single time. The ten largest clonotypes hold roughly 7.7% of the sample.

Between the V and J ends, shortened by 4 bases and 8 bases respectively, the junction contains 12 bases. Reading from cysteine to phenylalanine, the CDR3 counts 13 amino acids. Only the CDR3 portion is preserved as DNA: 39 bases, with reading frame beginning at the first base. The CDR1 and CDR2 encoded by the germline V gene (reference sequence) are SSHAT and FNYEAQ. Sample: blood. This sequence was found in a woman younger than 35 in good health. Recombination connected TRBV7-7 to TRBJ2-1; TRBD1 could be the D gene, as 6 bases match. CDR3 sequence: CASSSSEGDEQFF. At the DNA level, the sequence is TGTGCCAGCAGCTCCTCCGAGGGGGATGAGCAGTTCTTC.